This T cell receptor (beta chain) was documented in a study of graft-versus-host responses after intestinal transplantation. Overall study findings and caveats: Early after transplant, HvG clones declined as circulating GvH clones peaked. There were GvH clones found in recipient marrow, and some of them appeared first in ileum or blood. The presence of high graft-versus-host to host-versus-graft clonal ratios in allografts characterized patients with graft-donor T cell macrochimerism.

V gave up 4 bases and J gave up 5 bases; unmatched junction bases: 5. Germline lookup yields CDR1 SGHTA and CDR2 FQGTGA. The CDR3 spans 13 residues. This clone turned up a few times. What it binds is unknown. Using immunoSEQ multiplex PCR, the repertoire was profiled, and TCRdb retains in-frame clones only, with some absent. The data hold under 30,000 clones, with 80% to 90% observed a single time. The TCR originated in a human patient who received an intestinal transplant, so some T cells may come from the graft donor. This sequence joins TRBV7-3 and TRBJ2-7; 7 bases are a match to TRBD2. The input for sequencing was PBMCs, taken more than 450 days after intestinal transplant. This chain's CDR3 is CASSSGGGDEQYF. Written as DNA, the CDR3 is TGTGCCAGCAGCTCCGGCGGGGGTGACGAGCAGTACTTC.